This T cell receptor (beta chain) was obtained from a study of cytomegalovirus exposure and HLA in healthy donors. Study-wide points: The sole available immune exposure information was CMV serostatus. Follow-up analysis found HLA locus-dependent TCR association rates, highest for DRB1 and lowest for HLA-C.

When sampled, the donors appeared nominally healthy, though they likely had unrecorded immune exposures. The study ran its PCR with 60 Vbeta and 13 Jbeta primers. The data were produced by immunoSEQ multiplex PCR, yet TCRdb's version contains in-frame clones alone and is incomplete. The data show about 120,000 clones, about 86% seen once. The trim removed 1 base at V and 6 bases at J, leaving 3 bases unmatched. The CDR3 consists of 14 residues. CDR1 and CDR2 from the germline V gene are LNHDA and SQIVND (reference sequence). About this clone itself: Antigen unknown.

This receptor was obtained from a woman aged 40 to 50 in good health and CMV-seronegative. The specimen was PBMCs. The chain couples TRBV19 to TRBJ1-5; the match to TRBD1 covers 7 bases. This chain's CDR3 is CASSIGDRIQPQHF. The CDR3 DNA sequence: TGTGCCAGTAGTATAGGGGACAGAATTCAGCCCCAGCATTTT.